This entry lists 16 T cell receptor beta chains sequenced from one sample in a study of radiation and T cells in renal cell carcinoma. The table came from immunoSEQ multiplex PCR; TCRdb's copy has only in-frame clones and leaves some out. The data contain just over 95,000 clones, 86% of them singletons. As to time point: baseline pretreatment blood. Treatment meaning: 15 Gy SBRT to primary tumor, nephrectomy 4 weeks later. This specimen was blood, taken from a patient whose treatment included radiotherapy and nephrectomy. The origin of the receptors is a man in his fifties or sixties with renal cell carcinoma.

This clone has more than one count but fewer than ten. The rearrangement links TRBV5-1 to TRBJ1-1; D is uncertain. The CDR3 has 15 residues. The ends were cut back, 1 base at V and 0 bases at J, with 10 bases in the middle. Germline CDR1 is SGHRS and CDR2 is YFSETQ. The CDR3 reads CASSLSADLNTEAFF. The CDR3 DNA is TGCGCCAGCAGCTTGTCGGCAGATTTGAACACTGAAGCTTTCTTT.

The V call is TRBV5-1, the J call TRBJ1-3, with 7 bases identical to TRBD1. This CDR3 comprises 15 residues. Germline CDR1 SGHRS, CDR2 YFSETQ. V was pared by 2 bases and J by 2 bases, with 4 bases of the junction left unmatched. The CDR3: CASSFGQGAGNTIYF. In DNA form, the CDR3 reads TGCGCCAGCAGCTTCGGTCAGGGGGCTGGAAACACCATATATTTT.

This clone occurred once. This sequence joins TRBV7-9 and TRBJ2-7, with D possibly TRBD2 on 6 matching bases. CDR3 length equals 14 residues. V was cut by 5 bases and J by 1 base, with 12 bases left in between. Germline-derived CDR1 and CDR2 are SEHNR and FQNEAQ (reference sequence). CDR3: CASSPWEESYEQYF. The CDR3 nucleotides are TGTGCCAGCAGCCCTTGGGAGGAATCCTACGAGCAGTACTTC.

This chain joins TRBV6-6 and TRBJ2-7; D is possibly TRBD1 (6 bases). CDR1 and CDR2 from the germline V gene are MNHNY and SVGAGI (reference sequence). The germline V and J ends were trimmed by 5 bases and 3 bases, with 8 bases remaining between them. This CDR3 has 12 amino acids. The CDR3 sequence: CASSLQGYEQYF. DNA for the CDR3: TGTGCCAGCAGTCTACAGGGCTACGAGCAGTACTTC.

The J gene is TRBJ1-4, the V gene TRBV11-1; D call uncertain. Between the trimmed V and J ends, which lost 2 bases and 0 bases, there was a span of 7 bases. The germline V gene encodes CDR1 SGHAT and CDR2 FQDESV (reference sequence). The CDR3 covers 15 residues. Here the CDR3 DNA reads TGTGCCAGCAGCTTATCGTCAGCAACTAATGAAAAACTGTTTTTT. It is translated as CASSLSSATNEKLFF.

The chain joins TRBV15 to TRBJ2-7; TRBD2 agrees at 8 bases. V lost 0 bases and J lost 4; bases outside the gene matches: 5. The CDR3 consists of 15 residues. Germline-derived CDR1 and CDR2 are LNHNV and YYDKDF (reference sequence). CDR3: CATSREPAGEYEQYF. CDR3 nucleotide sequence: TGTGCCACCAGCAGAGAGCCAGCGGGGGAATACGAGCAGTACTTC.

J is TRBJ1-1 and V is TRBV27, with TRBD1 matching 8 bases. Germline CDR1 and CDR2: MNHEY and SMNVEV (reference sequence). The CDR3 has 13 residues. V dropped 5 bases and J dropped 4; count of bases not matched to a gene: 3. Here the CDR3 reads CASSRTGGTEAFF. The CDR3 bases are TGTGCCAGCAGTAGAACAGGGGGCACTGAAGCTTTCTTT.

This chain joins TRBV4-2 and TRBJ1-6; D might be TRBD1 (5 bases). The CDR3 has 17 amino acids. CDR1 and CDR2 from the germline V gene are LGHNA and YNFKEQ. V lost 0 bases, J lost 7 bases, and 16 bases lay in between. The CDR3 reads CASSQEGRQIPNSPLHF. Here the CDR3 DNA reads TGTGCCAGCAGCCAAGAAGGCCGACAGATTCCGAATTCACCCCTCCACTTT.

The chain combines TRBV5-4 with TRBJ2-3; 7 nucleotides match TRBD2. CDR1 is SGHNT and CDR2 is YYREEE in the germline V gene (reference sequence). The CDR3 sequence is 14 residues long. J was trimmed by 2 bases and V by 5 bases; bases with no gene match: 5. CDR3 in amino acids: CASRDGTTTDTQYF. For the CDR3, the DNA is TGTGCCAGCAGAGACGGGACTACCACAGATACGCAGTATTTT.

This chain uses TRBV4-1 with TRBJ1-2, with D possibly being TRBD1 (6 bases). V lost 1 base to trimming and J lost 6 bases, with 12 bases between them. Germline loops: CDR1 MGHRA, CDR2 YSYEKL. The CDR3 is 14 amino acids. CDR3 DNA sequence: TGCGCCAGCAGCCAAGTACAGGGAGGCAATGGCTACACCTTC. Protein sequence: CASSQVQGGNGYTF.

V is TRBV4-3 and J is TRBJ2-6; D not resolved. V lost 4 bases and J 0 bases, leaving 16 bases between the germline ends. The CDR3 loop spans 18 amino acids. Germline assignment: CDR1 LGHNA and CDR2 YSLEER. The CDR3 region is CASSRVSGARSGANVLTF. The CDR3 coding sequence is TGCGCCAGCAGCCGCGTCTCTGGCGCGCGCTCTGGGGCCAACGTCCTGACTTTC.

V gene TRBV7-3 combines with J gene TRBJ1-1, with no clear D. This CDR3 contains 15 residues. The V and J ends lost 5 bases and 0 bases respectively, with 13 bases between them. Germline V gives CDR1 SGHTA, CDR2 FQGTGA. The CDR3 loop is CASSPGGRLNTEAFF. As DNA, the CDR3 is TGTGCCAGCAGCCCAGGCGGACGGTTGAACACTGAAGCTTTCTTT. The complete variable domain, with remaining parts taken from reference TRBV7-3 and TRBJ1-1, reads GAGVSQTPSNKVTEKGKYVELRCDPISGHTALYWYRQSLGQGPEFLIYFQGTGAADDSGLPNDRFFAVRPEGSVSTLKIQRTERGDSAVYLCASSPGGRLNTEAFFGQGTRLTVV.

The CDR3 region has the DNA TGTGCCAGCAGCCAAGCCGAGGACAGGGTGGACAATGAGCAGTTCTTC. Translation gives CASSQAEDRVDNEQFF. The chain couples TRBV14 to TRBJ2-1, with 8 bases lining up with TRBD1. The germline V gene encodes CDR1 SGHDN and CDR2 FVKESK. The length of the CDR3 is 16 residues. With V trimmed by 1 base and J by 5 bases, 7 bases remained unmatched.

V is TRBV27 and J is TRBJ2-1; D is tentatively TRBD1 or TRBD2 (7 bases each). The germline V and J ends were trimmed by 8 bases and 6 bases, with 17 bases remaining between them. The CDR3 has 14 amino acids. Germline assignment: CDR1 MNHEY and CDR2 SMNVEV (reference sequence). CDR3 loop: CASALGGGGNEQFF. CDR3 coding DNA: TGTGCCAGCGCCCTAGGGGGCGGGGGCAATGAGCAGTTCTTC.

V usage is TRBV6-5 and J usage is TRBJ1-3, with D possibly being TRBD1 (5 bases). V gave up 4 bases and J gave up 2 bases, with 12 bases separating them. This CDR3 is built from 15 residues. Germline V CDR1 and CDR2: MNHEY, SVGAGI. The DNA of the CDR3 is TGTGCCAGCAGTTCAGGGCTTTCCCCTGGAAACACCATATATTTT. Its translation: CASSSGLSPGNTIYF.

The rearrangement uses TRBV29-1 and TRBJ2-4; D possibly corresponds to TRBD1 (5 bases). V was shortened by 3 bases and J by 0 bases, with 12 bases between the two germline ends. The germline CDR1 and CDR2 sequences are SQVTM and ANQGSEA. This CDR3 has 15 residues. For the CDR3, the DNA is TGCAGCGTTGAGGTGAGGACACTAGCCAAAAACATTCAGTACTTC. It yields the protein CSVEVRTLAKNIQYF.